The 25 T cell receptor beta chains presented below share a single source sample, sequenced in a study of Tregs in tolerant kidney transplant recipients. Here immunoSEQ multiplex PCR was the method, and the copy in TCRdb shows in-frame clones only, minus some. The table includes approximately 93,000 clones, 93% detected once. Sequencing was performed on CD4+ T cells from blood, taken before the transplant. The receptors derive from a human donor who received a combined kidney and bone marrow transplant.

Remarks on this clone: This is likely a read error, given that the CDR3 carries no conserved phenylalanine or tryptophan at its end. V and J are TRBV5-4 and TRBJ2-7, with D tentatively TRBD2 (6 bases). The CDR3 runs 15 residues. The germline CDR1 and CDR2 sequences are SGHNT and YYREEE (reference sequence). The germline V and J ends were trimmed by 1 base and 2 bases, with 13 bases remaining between them. CDR3 amino acids: CASSLYSAGPYEQYL. The CDR3 coding sequence is TGTGCCAGCAGCTTGTACTCAGCGGGTCCCTACGAGCAGTACCTC.

In DNA, the CDR3 is TGTGCCAGCTGGGGACACAGCCGCTATGGCTACACCTTC. Translating gives CASWGHSRYGYTF. The chain combines TRBV27 with TRBJ1-2, with TRBD1 as a possible D gene (6 bases). Trimming cost V 8 bases and J 4 bases, with 14 bases left between them. The CDR3 consists of 13 residues. The V gene's germline CDR1 is MNHEY and CDR2 SMNVEV (reference sequence).

The chain has TRBV5-1 and TRBJ2-1; D is perhaps TRBD2 (6 bases). The ends were cut back, 4 bases at V and 1 base at J, with 12 bases in the middle. The CDR3 has 15 residues. In germline, CDR1 is SGHRS, CDR2 YFSETQ. CDR3: CASSPPGASYNEQFF. The CDR3 DNA follows: TGCGCCAGCAGCCCCCCGGGAGCATCCTACAATGAGCAGTTCTTC. The full variable domain, rest sourced from reference TRBV5-1 and TRBJ2-1, is KAGVTQTPRYLIKTRGQQVTLSCSPISGHRSVSWYQQTPGQGLQFLFEYFSETQRNKGNFPGRFSGRQFSNSRSEMNVSTLELGDSALYLCASSPPGASYNEQFFGPGTRLTVL.

The chain links TRBV30 to TRBJ1-1; tentatively, D is TRBD1 (5 bases). V dropped 2 bases and J dropped 1 base, with 8 bases sitting between them. Germline CDR1 is GTSNPN and CDR2 is SVGIG (reference sequence). The CDR3 totals 13 residues. The CDR3 sequence: CAWSWQGNTEAFF. CDR3 in DNA: TGTGCCTGGAGTTGGCAGGGGAACACTGAAGCTTTCTTT. Full variable domain (rest looked up from reference TRBV30 and TRBJ1-1): SQTIHQWPATLVQPVGSPLSLECTVEGTSNPNLYWYRQAAGRGLQLLFYSVGIGQISSEVPQNLSASRPQDRQFILSSKKLLLSDSGFYLCAWSWQGNTEAFFGQGTRLTVV.

A note on this clone: Distinct nucleotide sequences in the sample also encode this CDR3. This chain uses TRBV9 with TRBJ1-6; 8 nucleotides line up with TRBD1. Trimming at V came to 3 bases and at J to 0 bases, leaving 5 bases not matched to a gene. Germline V gene lookup returns CDR1 SGDLS and CDR2 YYNGEE. The CDR3 is 17 residues long. CDR3 loop: CASSGGQGRSYNSPLHF. CDR3 in DNA: TGTGCCAGCAGCGGAGGACAGGGTCGCTCCTATAATTCACCCCTCCACTTT.

The chain joins TRBV29-1 to TRBJ1-1, with TRBD1 as a possible D gene (6 bases). Trimming shortened V by 6 bases and J by 5 bases, and 16 bases separated the two germline ends. The germline CDR1 and CDR2 sequences are SQVTM and ANQGSEA. The CDR3 consists of 13 residues. CDR3 sequence: CSVLGGGETEAFF. CDR3 DNA sequence: TGCAGCGTCCTGGGGGGGGGCGAGACTGAAGCTTTCTTT.

V is TRBV11-3 and J is TRBJ2-1; possible D gene TRBD1, 5 bases. This CDR3 has 16 amino acids. V lost 5 bases and J 7 bases, leaving 21 bases between the germline ends. Germline-derived CDR1 and CDR2 are SGHNT and YENEEA. The CDR3 DNA reads TGTGCCAGCAGCCCCCGAAGTACGACCAAGGGGAATGAGCAGTTCTTC. Amino acid sequence: CASSPRSTTKGNEQFF. The full variable domain, completed using reference TRBV11-3 and TRBJ2-1, is EAGVVQSPRYKIIEKKQPVAFWCNPISGHNTLYWYLQNLGQGPELLIRYENEEAVDDSQLPKDRFSAERLKGVDSTLKIQPAELGDSAVYLCASSPRSTTKGNEQFFGPGTRLTVL.

V usage is TRBV5-1 and J usage is TRBJ2-2; no clear D gene. The V gene's germline CDR1 is SGHRS and CDR2 YFSETQ. The CDR3 length is 16 residues. The V end lost 2 bases, the J end lost 0 bases, and 11 bases lay between the germline ends. Here the CDR3 reads CASSFREPSNTGELFF. In DNA, the CDR3 is TGCGCCAGCAGCTTCCGCGAGCCTTCGAACACCGGGGAGCTGTTTTTT.

The J gene is TRBJ1-2, the V gene TRBV5-1, with D tentatively TRBD1 (6 bases). Looked up from germline, CDR1 is SGHRS and CDR2 is YFSETQ. The V and J ends lost 4 bases and 4 bases respectively, with 11 bases between them. The CDR3 totals 13 residues. The CDR3 DNA follows: TGCGCCAGCAGCACAGGCAGGGGCTATGGCTACACCTTC. Translating it yields CASSTGRGYGYTF. Looking up the rest from reference TRBV5-1 and TRBJ1-2 gives the full variable domain: KAGVTQTPRYLIKTRGQQVTLSCSPISGHRSVSWYQQTPGQGLQFLFEYFSETQRNKGNFPGRFSGRQFSNSRSEMNVSTLELGDSALYLCASSTGRGYGYTFGSGTRLTVV.

The chain links TRBV4-3 to TRBJ2-2; D not certain. CDR1 and CDR2 (germline): LGHNA, YSLEER. The CDR3 has 13 amino acids. Trimming cost V 1 base and J 10 bases, with 10 bases left between them. CDR3 amino acids: CASSQGLFLELFF. The CDR3, as DNA: TGCGCCAGCAGCCAAGGACTCTTTTTGGAGCTGTTTTTT.

The chain couples TRBV7-2 to TRBJ2-5; TRBD2 aligns across 12 bases. The CDR3 is 16 residues long. CDR1 is SGHTA and CDR2 is FQGNSA in the germline V gene. Trimming removed 1 base from V and 2 bases from J; junction bases left unmatched: 2. CDR3 sequence: CASSLGLAGGQETQYF. The CDR3 bases are TGTGCCAGCAGCTTAGGGCTAGCGGGGGGGCAAGAGACCCAGTACTTC.

Points on this clone: The sample carries other DNA sequences with the same CDR3. The genes are TRBV5-6 and TRBJ1-6; D is perhaps TRBD1 (6 bases). This CDR3 region has 14 residues. V was trimmed by 0 bases and J by 8 bases, leaving 9 bases between them. Germline values: CDR1 SGHDT, CDR2 YYEEEE. The CDR3 coding sequence is TGTGCCAGCAGCTTGGTTTCAGGGGATTCACCCCTCCACTTT. Translated: CASSLVSGDSPLHF.

This sequence joins TRBV7-7 and TRBJ2-1, with D possibly being TRBD2 (5 bases). The V and J ends lost 5 bases and 7 bases respectively, with 12 bases between them. Germline-derived CDR1 and CDR2 are SSHAT and FNYEAQ (reference sequence). The CDR3 totals 13 residues. The CDR3 loop is CASSTGGSNEQFF. CDR3 nucleotide sequence: TGTGCCAGCAGCACCGGAGGAAGTAATGAGCAGTTCTTC.

This chain joins TRBV27 and TRBJ2-3, with TRBD1 as a possible D gene (6 bases). This CDR3 region has 15 residues. Trimming shortened V by 4 bases and J by 2 bases, and 13 bases separated the two germline ends. Germline V CDR1 and CDR2: MNHEY, SMNVEV (reference sequence). The CDR3 sequence: CASSWSGHPTDTQYF. For the CDR3, the DNA is TGTGCCAGCAGTTGGTCGGGACACCCCACAGATACGCAGTATTTT.

Worth noting for this clone: Other DNA sequences from this sample encode an identical CDR3 as well. As DNA, the CDR3 is TGTGCCACCCGACTAGCGGGAAGGGACACCGGGGAGCTGTTTTTT. It yields the protein CATRLAGRDTGELFF. This sequence joins TRBV10-3 and TRBJ2-2; 11 bases are shared with TRBD2. V shed 10 bases and J 3 bases; nucleotides not matched to a gene: 7. The CDR3 runs to 15 residues. Germline V gives CDR1 ENHRY, CDR2 SYGVKD.

The V and J genes are TRBV14 and TRBJ2-1, with D tentatively TRBD2 (6 bases). This CDR3 region has 16 residues. CDR1 and CDR2 (germline): SGHDN, FVKESK. Trimming removed 0 bases at V and 7 bases at J, with 16 bases between. The CDR3 region has the DNA TGTGCCAGCAGCCAAGACGCAGCGGGTGCGCTGAATGAGCAGTTCTTC. It specifies CASSQDAAGALNEQFF.

J is TRBJ1-2 and V is TRBV29-1; 7 bases line up with TRBD1. Germline-derived CDR1 and CDR2 are SQVTM and ANQGSEA. Trimming took 0 bases from V and 8 from J; bases not matched to a gene: 9. The CDR3 runs 14 residues. Written as DNA, the CDR3 is TGCAGCGTTGAAGACCAGGGGGTCTATGGAGGCTACACCTTC. Translated: CSVEDQGVYGGYTF.

The table lists this clone with a count of one. This chain uses TRBV6-1 with TRBJ2-1; 7 bases align to TRBD2. The CDR3 spans 15 residues. Trimming took 5 bases from V and 1 from J; bases not matched to a gene: 5. Per germline, CDR1 MNHNS and CDR2 SASEGT. The chain's CDR3 is CASSLAGVSYNEQFF. CDR3 DNA: TGTGCCAGCAGTCTGGCGGGGGTATCCTACAATGAGCAGTTCTTC.

The V gene is TRBV7-2, the J gene TRBJ2-5; a possible D gene is TRBD2 (6 bases). The V gene lost 3 bases and the J gene lost 5 bases, with 13 bases spanning the gap. Germline V gene sequence: CDR1 SGHTA, CDR2 FQGNSA. CDR3 length: 14 residues. CDR3 amino acids: CASSFWGGMETQYF. The CDR3 DNA follows: TGTGCCAGCAGCTTTTGGGGCGGGATGGAGACCCAGTACTTC.

V gene TRBV27 combines with J gene TRBJ2-1; 10 bases are a match to TRBD2. The V gene's germline CDR1 is MNHEY and CDR2 SMNVEV (reference sequence). The ends lost 6 bases at V and 3 bases at J; junction bases unmatched: 5. The CDR3 runs 15 residues. DNA of the CDR3: TGTGCCAGCAGACGGACTAGCGGAATCTACAATGAGCAGTTCTTC. Encoded protein: CASRRTSGIYNEQFF.

The chain links TRBV7-8 to TRBJ1-6, with 7 bases matching TRBD1. The CDR3 totals 17 residues. Germline lookup yields CDR1 SGHVS and CDR2 FQNEAQ. V lost 0 bases, J lost 4 bases, and 6 bases stayed unmatched. Here the CDR3 DNA reads TGTGCCAGCAGCTTAGCGCAGGGGGTAGAGTATAATTCACCCCTCCACTTT. It codes for CASSLAQGVEYNSPLHF.

CDR3 nucleotide sequence: TGTGCCAGTAGTAGGGAGGGGTTTTGGCAGCCCCAGCATTTT. As protein: CASSREGFWQPQHF. This chain joins TRBV19 and TRBJ1-5, with D possibly being TRBD1 (5 bases). The germline V gene has CDR1 LNHDA and CDR2 SQIVND (reference sequence). Trimming removed 4 bases at V and 7 bases at J, with 14 bases between. The CDR3 extends over 14 amino acids.

The chain uses TRBV4-2 and TRBJ1-4; 7 nucleotides line up with TRBD1. CDR3 length: 17 amino acids. The J segment lost 2 bases and the V segment lost 1 base, leaving 7 bases of the junction unmatched. Germline lookup yields CDR1 LGHNA and CDR2 YNFKEQ. The CDR3 region has the DNA TGTGCCAGCAGCCAAGCCCTCCAGGGGGGCACTAATGAAAAACTGTTTTTT. Encoded protein: CASSQALQGGTNEKLFF.

The chain uses TRBV7-9 and TRBJ2-1, with D perhaps TRBD2 (6 bases). V dropped 11 bases and J dropped 9 bases, with 20 bases sitting between them. Germline V CDR1 and CDR2: SEHNR, FQNEAQ (reference sequence). The CDR3 is made up of 13 amino acids. The CDR3 DNA follows: TGTGCCGGGACTGGACGGGGTAATAGTGAGCAGTTCTTC. Protein sequence: CAGTGRGNSEQFF.

The V gene is TRBV5-6, the J gene TRBJ1-2; 7 bases map to TRBD1. V shed 4 bases, J shed 4 bases, and the junction held 7 bases outside the gene matches. Germline CDR1 is SGHDT and CDR2 is YYEEEE. This CDR3 comprises 14 residues. CDR3 sequence: CASSLGQNLYGYTF. CDR3 DNA: TGTGCCAGCAGCCTGGGACAGAACCTCTATGGCTACACCTTC.